This passage covers 3 T cell receptor beta chains from one sample sequenced in a study of hypomethylating agent response in myelodysplastic syndrome. This table comes from immunoSEQ multiplex PCR, and its TCRdb copy is limited to in-frame clones, with some not included. The sample yields a few thousand clones, 82% seen once. Sample: bone marrow, taken before or after starting hypomethylating agent treatment for myelodysplastic syndrome (not recorded which). Source of these receptors: a human donor with myelodysplastic syndrome.

The CDR3 bases are TGTGCCAGCAGTTGGACTAGCGGGGCCGTGGATACGCAGTATTTT. This gives the protein CASSWTSGAVDTQYF. This sequence joins TRBV27 and TRBJ2-3, with 12 bases identical to TRBD2. The germline V gene encodes CDR1 MNHEY and CDR2 SMNVEV (reference sequence). The CDR3 is 15 amino acids. The V segment lost 4 bases and the J segment 6 bases; nucleotides outside the gene matches: 5.

As regards this clone: Within the sample, other DNA sequences also encode this same CDR3. This chain links TRBV6-5 with TRBJ2-2; D is possibly TRBD1 (6 bases). This CDR3 has 14 amino acids. V gave up 5 bases and J gave up 7 bases, with 14 bases separating them. Germline CDR1 is MNHEY and CDR2 is SVGAGI. As DNA, the CDR3 is TGTGCCAGCAGTCAGTCGAGGGGGTTCGGGGAGCTGTTTTTT. This gives the protein CASSQSRGFGELFF.

The rearrangement links TRBV7-2 to TRBJ2-3, with TRBD2 as a possible D gene (6 bases). Trimming removed 6 bases at V and 5 bases at J, with 15 bases between. The CDR3 extends over 14 amino acids. Germline V CDR1 and CDR2: SGHTA, FQGNSA. The CDR3 nucleotides read TGTGCCAGCAGAGTGGGGACTGTCTTAGATACGCAGTATTTT. Translating gives CASRVGTVLDTQYF. Based on the CDR3 plus reference TRBV7-2 and TRBJ2-3, the full variable domain is GAGVSQSPSNKVTEKGKDVELRCDPISGHTALYWYRQSLGQGLEFLIYFQGNSAPDKSGLPSDRFSAERTGGSVSTLTIQRTQQEDSAVYLCASRVGTVLDTQYFGPGTRLTVL.